This T cell receptor beta chain was documented in a study of response to subunit inactivated influenza vaccine. Comments on this clonotype: Antigen: not known.

Study-wide findings and caveats: Few additional T cells are recruited per seasonal influenza vaccination, authors suggested.

TCRdb independently ran MiXCR on the RT-PCR reads; one entry per CDR3 protein. The data show a few hundred thousand distinct CDR3 sequences, roughly 7.6% seen once. Between the trimmed V and J ends, which lost 4 bases and 1 base, there was a span of 7 bases. Germline V CDR1 and CDR2: SGHDN, FVKESK. The CDR3 contains 14 residues. The sequence derives from a man aged 50 to 69 who received an inactivated influenza vaccine. The rearrangement links TRBV14 to TRBJ2-2; TRBD2 might be the D (6 bases). The sample in question was PBMCs from blood, obtained roughly 24 months after vaccination. In DNA, the CDR3 is TGTGCCAGCAGCCGGGACTGGAACACCGGGGAGCTGTTTTTT. Translation: CASSRDWNTGELFF.